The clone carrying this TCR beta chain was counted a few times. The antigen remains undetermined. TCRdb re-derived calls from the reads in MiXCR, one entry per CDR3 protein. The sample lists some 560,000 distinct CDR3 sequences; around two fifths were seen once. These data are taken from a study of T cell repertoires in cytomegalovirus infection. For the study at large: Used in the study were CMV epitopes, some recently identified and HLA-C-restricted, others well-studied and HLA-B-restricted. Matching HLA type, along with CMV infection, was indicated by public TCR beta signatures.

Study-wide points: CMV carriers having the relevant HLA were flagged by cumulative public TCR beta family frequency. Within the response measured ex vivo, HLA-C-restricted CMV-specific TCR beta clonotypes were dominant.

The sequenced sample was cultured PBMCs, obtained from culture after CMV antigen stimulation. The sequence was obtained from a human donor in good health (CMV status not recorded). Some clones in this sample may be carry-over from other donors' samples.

CDR3 loop: CAIQPLREQYF. The CDR3, as DNA: TGTGCCATCCAACCCCTCCGGGAGCAGTACTTC. The chain couples TRBV2 to TRBJ2-7, with D uncertain. The germline gives CDR1 SNHLY, CDR2 FYNNEI. The CDR3 contains 11 residues. Trimming removed 10 bases from V and 7 bases from J, with 14 bases in between.